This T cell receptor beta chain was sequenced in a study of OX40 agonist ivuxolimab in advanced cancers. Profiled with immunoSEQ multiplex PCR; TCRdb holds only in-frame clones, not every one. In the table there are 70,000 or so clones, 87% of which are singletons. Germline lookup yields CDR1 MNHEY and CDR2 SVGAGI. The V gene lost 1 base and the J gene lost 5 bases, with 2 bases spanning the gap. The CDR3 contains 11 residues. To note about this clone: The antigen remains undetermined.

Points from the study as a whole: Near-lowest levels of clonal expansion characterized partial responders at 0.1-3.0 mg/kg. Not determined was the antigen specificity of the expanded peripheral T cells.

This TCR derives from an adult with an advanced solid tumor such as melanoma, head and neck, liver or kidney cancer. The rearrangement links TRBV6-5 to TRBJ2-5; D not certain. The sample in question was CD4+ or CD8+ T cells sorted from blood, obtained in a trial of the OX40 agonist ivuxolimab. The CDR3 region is CASSYFETQYF. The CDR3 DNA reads TGTGCCAGCAGTTACTTTGAGACCCAGTACTTC.